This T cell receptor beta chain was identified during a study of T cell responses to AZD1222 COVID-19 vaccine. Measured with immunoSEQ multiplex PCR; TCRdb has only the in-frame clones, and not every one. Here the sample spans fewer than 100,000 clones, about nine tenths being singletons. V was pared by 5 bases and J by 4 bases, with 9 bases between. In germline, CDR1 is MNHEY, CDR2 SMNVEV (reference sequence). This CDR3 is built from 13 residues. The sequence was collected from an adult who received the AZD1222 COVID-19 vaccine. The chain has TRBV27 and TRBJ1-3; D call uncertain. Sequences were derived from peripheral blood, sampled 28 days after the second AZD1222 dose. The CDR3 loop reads CASSPRPGNTIYF. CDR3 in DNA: TGTGCCAGCAGTCCTAGACCGGGAAACACCATATATTTT.